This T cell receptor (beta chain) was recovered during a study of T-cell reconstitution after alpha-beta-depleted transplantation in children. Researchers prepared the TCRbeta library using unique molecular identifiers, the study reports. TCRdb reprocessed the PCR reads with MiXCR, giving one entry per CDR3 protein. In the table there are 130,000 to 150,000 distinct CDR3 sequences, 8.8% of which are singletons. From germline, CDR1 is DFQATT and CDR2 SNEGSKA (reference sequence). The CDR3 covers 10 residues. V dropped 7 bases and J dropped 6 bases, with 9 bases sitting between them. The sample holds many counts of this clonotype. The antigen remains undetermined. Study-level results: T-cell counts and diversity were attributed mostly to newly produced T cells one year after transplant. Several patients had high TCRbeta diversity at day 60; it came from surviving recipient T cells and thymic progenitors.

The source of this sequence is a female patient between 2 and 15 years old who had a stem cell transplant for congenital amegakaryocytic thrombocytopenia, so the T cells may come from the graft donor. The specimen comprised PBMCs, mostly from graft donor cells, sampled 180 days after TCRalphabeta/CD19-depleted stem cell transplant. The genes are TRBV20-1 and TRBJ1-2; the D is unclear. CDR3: CSVQFHGYTF. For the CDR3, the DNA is TGCAGTGTACAGTTCCATGGCTACACCTTC.